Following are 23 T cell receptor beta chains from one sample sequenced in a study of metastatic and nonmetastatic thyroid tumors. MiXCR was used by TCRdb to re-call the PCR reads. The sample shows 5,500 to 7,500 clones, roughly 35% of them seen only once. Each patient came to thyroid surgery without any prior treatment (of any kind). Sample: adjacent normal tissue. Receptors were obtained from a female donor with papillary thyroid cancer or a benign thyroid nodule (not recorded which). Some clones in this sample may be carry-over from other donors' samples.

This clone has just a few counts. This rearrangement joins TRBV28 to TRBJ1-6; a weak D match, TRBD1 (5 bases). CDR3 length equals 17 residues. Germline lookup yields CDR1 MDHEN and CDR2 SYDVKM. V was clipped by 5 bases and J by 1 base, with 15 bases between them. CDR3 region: CASSESQGRSYNSPLHF. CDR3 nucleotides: TGTGCCAGCAGTGAAAGCCAGGGACGGTCCTATAATTCACCCCTCCACTTT.

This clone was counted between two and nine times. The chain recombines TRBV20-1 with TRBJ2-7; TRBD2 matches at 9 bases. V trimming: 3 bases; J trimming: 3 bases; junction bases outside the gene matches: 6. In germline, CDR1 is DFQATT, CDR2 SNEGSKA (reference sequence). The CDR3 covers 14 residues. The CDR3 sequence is CSASRASGNYEQYF. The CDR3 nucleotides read TGCAGTGCTAGTAGGGCTAGCGGGAACTACGAGCAGTACTTC.

The CDR3 DNA follows: TGTGCCAGCACCCCAGGGACAGGGAGAGAAGCTTTCTTT. It specifies CASTPGTGREAFF. The V call is TRBV28, the J call TRBJ1-1; 9 nucleotides align to TRBD1. CDR3 length equals 13 residues. V was clipped by 7 bases and J by 8 bases; unmatched bases: 8. Germline V gene data show CDR1 as MDHEN and CDR2 as SYDVKM.

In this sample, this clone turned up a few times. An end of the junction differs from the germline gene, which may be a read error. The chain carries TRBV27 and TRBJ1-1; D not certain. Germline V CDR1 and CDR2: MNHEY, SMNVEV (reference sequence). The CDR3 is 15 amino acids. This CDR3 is CACSSPARLDTEAFF. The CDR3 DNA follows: TGTGCCTGCAGTTCGCCAGCTCGATTGGACACTGAAGCTTTCTTT.

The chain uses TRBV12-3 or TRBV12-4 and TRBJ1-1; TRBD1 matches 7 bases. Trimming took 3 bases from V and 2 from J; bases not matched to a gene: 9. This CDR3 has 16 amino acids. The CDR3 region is CASSFIWGQPNTEAFF. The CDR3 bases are TGTGCCAGCAGTTTCATTTGGGGACAGCCAAACACTGAAGCTTTCTTT.

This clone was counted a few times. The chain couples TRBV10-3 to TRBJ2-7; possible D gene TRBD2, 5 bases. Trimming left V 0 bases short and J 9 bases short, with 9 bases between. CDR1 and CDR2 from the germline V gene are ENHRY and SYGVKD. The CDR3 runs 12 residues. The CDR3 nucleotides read TGTGCCATCAGTGAGTCGAGGGAACGGCAGTACTTC. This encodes CAISESRERQYF.

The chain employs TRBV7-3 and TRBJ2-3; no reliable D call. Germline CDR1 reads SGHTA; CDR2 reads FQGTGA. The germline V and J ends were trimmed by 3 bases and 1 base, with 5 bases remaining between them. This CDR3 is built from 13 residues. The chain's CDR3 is CASSLDGTDTQYF. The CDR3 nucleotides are TGTGCCAGCAGCTTGGATGGCACAGATACGCAGTATTTT.

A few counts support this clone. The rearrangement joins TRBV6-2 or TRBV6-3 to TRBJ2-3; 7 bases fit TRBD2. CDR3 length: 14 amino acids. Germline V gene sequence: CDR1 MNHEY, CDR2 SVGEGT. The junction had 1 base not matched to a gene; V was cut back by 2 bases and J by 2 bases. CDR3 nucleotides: TGTGCCAGCAGTTACGGGAGGGCCACAGATACGCAGTATTTT. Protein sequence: CASSYGRATDTQYF.

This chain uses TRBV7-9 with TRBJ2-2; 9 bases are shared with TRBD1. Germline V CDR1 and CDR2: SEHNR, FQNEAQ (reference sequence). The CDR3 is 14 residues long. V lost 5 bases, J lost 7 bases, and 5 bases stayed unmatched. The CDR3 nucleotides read TGTGCCAGCAGCCGGGACAGGGTGGTCGGGGAGCTGTTTTTT. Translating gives CASSRDRVVGELFF.

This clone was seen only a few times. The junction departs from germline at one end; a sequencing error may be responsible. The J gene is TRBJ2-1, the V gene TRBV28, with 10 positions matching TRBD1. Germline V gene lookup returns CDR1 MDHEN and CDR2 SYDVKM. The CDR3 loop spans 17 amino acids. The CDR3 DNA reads TGTGCCAGCAGGCGCTTACTCGGGACAGGGGTTGGTAATGAGCAGTCCTTC. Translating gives CASRRLLGTGVGNEQSF.

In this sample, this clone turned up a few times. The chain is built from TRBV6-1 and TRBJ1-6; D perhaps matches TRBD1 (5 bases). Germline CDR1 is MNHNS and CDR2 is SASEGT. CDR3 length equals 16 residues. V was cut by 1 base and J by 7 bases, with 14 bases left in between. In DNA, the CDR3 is TGTGCCAGCAGTGAAGGACCCGCGGGGGTCAATTCACCCCTCCACTTT. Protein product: CASSEGPAGVNSPLHF.

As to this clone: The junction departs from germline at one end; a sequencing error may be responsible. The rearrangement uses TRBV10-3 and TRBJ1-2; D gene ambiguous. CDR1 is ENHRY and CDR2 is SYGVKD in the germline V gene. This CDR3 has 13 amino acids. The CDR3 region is CAISEYLNYVYTF. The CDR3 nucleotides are TGTGCCATCAGTGAGTATCTTAACTATGTCTACACCTTC.

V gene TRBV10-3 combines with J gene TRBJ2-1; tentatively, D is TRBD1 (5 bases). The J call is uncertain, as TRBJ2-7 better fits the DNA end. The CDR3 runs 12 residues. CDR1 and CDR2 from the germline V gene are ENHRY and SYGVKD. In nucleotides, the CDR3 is TGTGCCATCAAGGACGCAGGGTACGAGCAGTACTTC. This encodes CAIKDAGYEQYF.

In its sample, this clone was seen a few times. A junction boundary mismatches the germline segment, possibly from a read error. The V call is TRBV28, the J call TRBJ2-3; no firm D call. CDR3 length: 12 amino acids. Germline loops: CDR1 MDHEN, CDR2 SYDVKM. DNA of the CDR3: TGCGCCAGCAGTTTATCGTCATATACGCAGTATTTT. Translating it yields CASSLSSYTQYF.

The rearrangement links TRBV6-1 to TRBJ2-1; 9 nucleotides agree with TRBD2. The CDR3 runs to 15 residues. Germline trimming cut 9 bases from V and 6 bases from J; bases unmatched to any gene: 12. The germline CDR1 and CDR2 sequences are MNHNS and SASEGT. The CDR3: CARRESSGAFNEQFF. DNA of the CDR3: TGTGCCAGAAGGGAATCTAGCGGGGCCTTCAATGAGCAGTTCTTC.

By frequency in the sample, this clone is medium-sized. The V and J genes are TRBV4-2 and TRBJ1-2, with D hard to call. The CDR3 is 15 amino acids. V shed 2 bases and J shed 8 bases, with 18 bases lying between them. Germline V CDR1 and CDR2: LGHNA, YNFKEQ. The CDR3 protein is CASSQKAEEGKGYTF. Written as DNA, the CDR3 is TGTGCCAGCAGCCAAAAGGCAGAAGAGGGTAAAGGCTACACCTTC.

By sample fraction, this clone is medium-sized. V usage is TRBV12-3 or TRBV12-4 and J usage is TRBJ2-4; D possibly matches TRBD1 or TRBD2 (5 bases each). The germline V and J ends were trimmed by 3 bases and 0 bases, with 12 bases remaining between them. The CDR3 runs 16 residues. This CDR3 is CASSFSPGLAKNIQYF. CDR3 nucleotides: TGTGCCAGCAGTTTTTCCCCGGGGCTAGCCAAAAACATTCAGTACTTC.

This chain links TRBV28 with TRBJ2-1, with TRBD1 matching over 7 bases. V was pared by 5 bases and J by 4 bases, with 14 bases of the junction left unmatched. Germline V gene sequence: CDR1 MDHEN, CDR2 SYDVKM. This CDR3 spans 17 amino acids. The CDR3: CASSPPKGAISYNEQFF. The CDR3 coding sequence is TGTGCCAGCAGTCCCCCCAAGGGGGCCATCTCATACAATGAGCAGTTCTTC.

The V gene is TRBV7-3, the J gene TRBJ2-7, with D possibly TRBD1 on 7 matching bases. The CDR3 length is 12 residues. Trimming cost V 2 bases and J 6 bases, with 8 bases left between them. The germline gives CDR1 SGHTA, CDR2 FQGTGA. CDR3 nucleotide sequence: TGTGCCAGCAGCTTACAGGGGGGCGAGCAGTACTTC. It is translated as CASSLQGGEQYF. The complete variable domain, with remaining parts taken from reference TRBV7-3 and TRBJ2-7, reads GAGVSQTPSNKVTEKGKYVELRCDPISGHTALYWYRQSLGQGPEFLIYFQGTGAADDSGLPNDRFFAVRPEGSVSTLKIQRTERGDSAVYLCASSLQGGEQYFGPGTRLTVT.

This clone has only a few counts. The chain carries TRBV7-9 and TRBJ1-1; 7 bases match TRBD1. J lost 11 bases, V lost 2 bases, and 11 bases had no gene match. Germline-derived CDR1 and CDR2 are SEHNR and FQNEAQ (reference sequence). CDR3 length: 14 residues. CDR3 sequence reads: CASSLLDRSAEAFF. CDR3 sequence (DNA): TGTGCCAGCAGCTTACTGGACAGGTCCGCGGAGGCTTTCTTT.

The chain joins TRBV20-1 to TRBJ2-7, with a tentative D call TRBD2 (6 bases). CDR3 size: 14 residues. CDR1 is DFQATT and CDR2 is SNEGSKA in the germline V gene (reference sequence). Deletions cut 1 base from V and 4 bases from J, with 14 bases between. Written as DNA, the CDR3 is TGCAGTGCTAGAGCCCTTAGCGGAACATACGAGCAGTACTTC. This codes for CSARALSGTYEQYF.

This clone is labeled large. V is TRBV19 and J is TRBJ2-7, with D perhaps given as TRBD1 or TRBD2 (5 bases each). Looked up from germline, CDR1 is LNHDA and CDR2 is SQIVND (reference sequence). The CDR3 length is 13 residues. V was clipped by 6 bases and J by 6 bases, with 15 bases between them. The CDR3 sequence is CASSPGPRAEQYF. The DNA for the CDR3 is TGTGCCAGTAGCCCGGGACCGCGCGCCGAGCAGTACTTC.

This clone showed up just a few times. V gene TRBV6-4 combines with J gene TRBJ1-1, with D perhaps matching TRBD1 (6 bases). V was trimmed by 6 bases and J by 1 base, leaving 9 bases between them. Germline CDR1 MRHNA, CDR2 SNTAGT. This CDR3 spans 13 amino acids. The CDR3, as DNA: TGTGCCAGCAGGGGACACCCGAACACTGAAGCTTTCTTT. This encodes CASRGHPNTEAFF.